This T cell receptor (beta chain) was identified in a study of regulatory T cells in long-lasting Graves disease. On this clonotype: Being one base from a much bigger clone, this may be a read error.

Combining iRepertoire HTBI primers with Arm-PCR of CDR3 regions, the authors built TCR beta libraries. From the multiplex PCR reads, TCRdb called clonotypes with MiXCR, one entry per CDR3 protein. The sample lists around 450,000 distinct CDR3 sequences, 20% to 25% occurring once. The CDR3 is made up of 14 amino acids. Germline CDR1 reads MDHEN; CDR2 reads SYDVKM. The ends lost 11 bases at V and 7 bases at J; junction bases unmatched: 13. Time point meaning: persistent/refractory GD, antithyroid drugs over 5 years with positive TRAb. Preparation of the TCR library used RNA extracted from PBMCs. This chain links TRBV28 with TRBJ1-4; 7 bases match TRBD1. The clonotype comes from a female donor with Graves disease. The sequences come from peripheral blood mononuclear cells (PBMCs), collected when the disease was refractory, from a patient treated with antithyroid drugs. The CDR3 DNA reads as TGTGCCGGCATGCCGGGGACAGTACTTGAAAAACTGTTTTTT. As protein: CAGMPGTVLEKLFF.